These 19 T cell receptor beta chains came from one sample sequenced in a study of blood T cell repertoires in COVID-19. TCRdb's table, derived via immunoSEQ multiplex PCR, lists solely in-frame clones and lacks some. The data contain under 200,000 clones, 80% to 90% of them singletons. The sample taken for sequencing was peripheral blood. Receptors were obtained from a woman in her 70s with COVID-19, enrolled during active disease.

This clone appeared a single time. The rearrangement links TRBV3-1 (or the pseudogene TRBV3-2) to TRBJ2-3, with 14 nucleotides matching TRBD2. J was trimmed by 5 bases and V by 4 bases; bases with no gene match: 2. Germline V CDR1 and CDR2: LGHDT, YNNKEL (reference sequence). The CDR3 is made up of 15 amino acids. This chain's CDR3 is CASSPGLAGGDTQYF. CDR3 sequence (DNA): TGTGCCAGCAGCCCCGGACTAGCGGGGGGAGATACGCAGTATTTT.

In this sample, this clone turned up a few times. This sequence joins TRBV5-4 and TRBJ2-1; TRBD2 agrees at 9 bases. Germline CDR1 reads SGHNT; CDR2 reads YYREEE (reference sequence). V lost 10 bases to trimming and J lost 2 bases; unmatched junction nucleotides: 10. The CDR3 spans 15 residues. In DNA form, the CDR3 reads TGTGCCTTCGAGGGTGCGGGAGGGACCTACAATGAGCAGTTCTTC. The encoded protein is CAFEGAGGTYNEQFF.

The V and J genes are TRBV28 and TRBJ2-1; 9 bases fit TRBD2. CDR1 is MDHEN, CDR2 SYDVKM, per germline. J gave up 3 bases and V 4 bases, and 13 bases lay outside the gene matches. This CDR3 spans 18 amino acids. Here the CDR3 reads CASSSPGGASGIYNEQFF. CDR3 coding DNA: TGTGCCAGCAGTTCCCCCGGGGGTGCTAGCGGGATCTACAATGAGCAGTTCTTC.

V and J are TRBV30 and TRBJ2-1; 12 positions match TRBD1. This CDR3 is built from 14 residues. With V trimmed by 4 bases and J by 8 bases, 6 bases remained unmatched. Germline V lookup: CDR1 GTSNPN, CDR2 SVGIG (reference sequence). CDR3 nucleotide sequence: TGTGCCTGGAACCGGGACAGGGGGCCATATGAGCAGTTCTTC. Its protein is CAWNRDRGPYEQFF.

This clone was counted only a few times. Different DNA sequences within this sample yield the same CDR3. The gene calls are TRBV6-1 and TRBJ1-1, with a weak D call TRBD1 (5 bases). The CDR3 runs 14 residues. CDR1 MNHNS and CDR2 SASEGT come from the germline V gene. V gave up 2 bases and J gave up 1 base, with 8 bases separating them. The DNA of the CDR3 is TGTGCCAGCAGTGAATCAGGGTGGAACACTGAAGCTTTCTTT. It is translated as CASSESGWNTEAFF.

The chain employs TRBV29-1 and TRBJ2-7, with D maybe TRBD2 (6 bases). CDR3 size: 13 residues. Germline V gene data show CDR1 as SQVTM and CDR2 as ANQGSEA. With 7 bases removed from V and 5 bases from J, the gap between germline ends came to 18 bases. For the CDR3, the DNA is TGCAGCGCCGGGGGACTCTCCCCCCACGAGCAGTACTTC. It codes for CSAGGLSPHEQYF.

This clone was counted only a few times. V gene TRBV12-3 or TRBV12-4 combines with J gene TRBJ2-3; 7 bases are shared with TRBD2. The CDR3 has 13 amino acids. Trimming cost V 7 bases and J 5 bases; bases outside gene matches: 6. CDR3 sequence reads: CASTPTGGDTQYF. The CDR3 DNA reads TGTGCCAGCACCCCGACGGGGGGAGATACGCAGTATTTT.

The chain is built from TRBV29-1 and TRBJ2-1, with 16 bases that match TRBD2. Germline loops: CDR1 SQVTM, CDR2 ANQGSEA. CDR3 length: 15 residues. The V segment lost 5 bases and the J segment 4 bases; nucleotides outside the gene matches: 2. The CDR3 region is CSVTGLAGGYNEQFF. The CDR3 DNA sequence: TGCAGCGTTACGGGACTAGCGGGGGGGTACAATGAGCAGTTCTTC.

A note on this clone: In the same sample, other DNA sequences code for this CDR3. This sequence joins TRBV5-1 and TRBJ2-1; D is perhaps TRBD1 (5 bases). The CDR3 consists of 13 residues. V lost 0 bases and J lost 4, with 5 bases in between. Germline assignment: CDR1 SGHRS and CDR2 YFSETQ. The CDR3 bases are TGCGCCAGCAGCTTGGGACAGTACAATGAGCAGTTCTTC. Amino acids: CASSLGQYNEQFF.

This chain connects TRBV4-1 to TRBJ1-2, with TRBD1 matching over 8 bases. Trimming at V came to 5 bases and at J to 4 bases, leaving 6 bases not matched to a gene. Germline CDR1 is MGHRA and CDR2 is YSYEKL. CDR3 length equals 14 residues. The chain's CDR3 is CASSYGQGGYGYTF. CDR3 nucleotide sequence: TGCGCCAGCAGCTACGGACAGGGAGGCTATGGCTACACCTTC.

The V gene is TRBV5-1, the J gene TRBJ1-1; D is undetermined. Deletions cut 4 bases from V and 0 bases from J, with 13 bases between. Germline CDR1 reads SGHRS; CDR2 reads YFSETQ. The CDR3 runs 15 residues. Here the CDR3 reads CASSGMTDMNTEAFF. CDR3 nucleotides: TGCGCCAGCAGCGGCATGACTGATATGAACACTGAAGCTTTCTTT.

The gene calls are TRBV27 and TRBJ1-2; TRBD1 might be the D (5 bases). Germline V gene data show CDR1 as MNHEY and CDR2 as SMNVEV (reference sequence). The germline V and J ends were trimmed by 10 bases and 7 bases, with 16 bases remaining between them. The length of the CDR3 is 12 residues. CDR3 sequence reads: CATRAQGGGYTF. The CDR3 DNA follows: TGTGCCACCCGTGCCCAGGGTGGTGGCTACACCTTC.

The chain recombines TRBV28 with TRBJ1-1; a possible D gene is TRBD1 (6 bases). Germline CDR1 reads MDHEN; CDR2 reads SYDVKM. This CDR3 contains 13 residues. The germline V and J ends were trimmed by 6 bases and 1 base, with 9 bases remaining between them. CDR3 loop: CASSPGQNTEAFF. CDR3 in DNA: TGTGCCAGCAGCCCGGGACAGAACACTGAAGCTTTCTTT. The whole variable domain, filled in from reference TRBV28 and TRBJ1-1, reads DVKVTQSSRYLVKRTGEKVFLECVQDMDHENMFWYRQDPGLGLRLIYFSYDVKMKEKGDIPEGYSVSREKKERFSLILESASTNQTSMYLCASSPGQNTEAFFGQGTRLTVV.

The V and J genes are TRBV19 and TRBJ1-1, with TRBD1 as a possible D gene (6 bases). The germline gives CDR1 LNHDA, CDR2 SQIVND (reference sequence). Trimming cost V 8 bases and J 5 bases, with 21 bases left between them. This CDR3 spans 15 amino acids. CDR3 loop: CASHPAGDRLTEAFF. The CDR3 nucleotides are TGTGCCAGTCACCCTGCAGGGGATAGGTTAACTGAAGCTTTCTTT. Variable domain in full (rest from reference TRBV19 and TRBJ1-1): DGGITQSPKYLFRKEGQNVTLSCEQNLNHDAMYWYRQDPGQGLRLIYYSQIVNDFQKGDIAEGYSVSREKKESFPLTVTSAQKNPTAFYLCASHPAGDRLTEAFFGQGTRLTVV.

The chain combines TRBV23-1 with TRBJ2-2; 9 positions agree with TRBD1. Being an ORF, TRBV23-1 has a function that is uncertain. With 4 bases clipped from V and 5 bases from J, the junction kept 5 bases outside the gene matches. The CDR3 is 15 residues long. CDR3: CASSLAGTGTGELFF. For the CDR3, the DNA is TGCGCCAGCAGTCTAGCCGGGACAGGGACCGGGGAGCTGTTTTTT.

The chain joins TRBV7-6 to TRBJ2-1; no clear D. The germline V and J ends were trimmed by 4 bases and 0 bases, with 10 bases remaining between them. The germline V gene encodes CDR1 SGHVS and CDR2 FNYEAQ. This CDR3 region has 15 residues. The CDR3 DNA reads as TGTGCCAGCAGCTCCCGGGTGGGCTCCTACAATGAGCAGTTCTTC. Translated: CASSSRVGSYNEQFF.

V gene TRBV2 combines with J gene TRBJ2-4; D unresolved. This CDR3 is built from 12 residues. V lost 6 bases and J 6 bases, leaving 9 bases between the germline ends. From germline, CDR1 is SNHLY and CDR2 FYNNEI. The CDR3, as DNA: TGTGCCAGCAGCGGGTCGATAAACATTCAGTACTTC. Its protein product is CASSGSINIQYF. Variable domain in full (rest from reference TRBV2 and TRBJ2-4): EPEVTQTPSHQVTQMGQEVILRCVPISNHLYFYWYRQILGQKVEFLVSFYNNEISEKSEIFDDQFSVERPDGSNFTLKIRSTKLEDSAMYFCASSGSINIQYFGAGTRLSVL.

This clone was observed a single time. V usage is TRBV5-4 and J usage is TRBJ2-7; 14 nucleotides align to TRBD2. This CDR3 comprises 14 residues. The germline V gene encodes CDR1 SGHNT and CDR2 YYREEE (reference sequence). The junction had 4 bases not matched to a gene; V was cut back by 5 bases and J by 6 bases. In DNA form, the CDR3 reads TGTGCCAGCAGTGGGACTAGCGGGAGTCCCGAGCAGTACTTC. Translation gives CASSGTSGSPEQYF.

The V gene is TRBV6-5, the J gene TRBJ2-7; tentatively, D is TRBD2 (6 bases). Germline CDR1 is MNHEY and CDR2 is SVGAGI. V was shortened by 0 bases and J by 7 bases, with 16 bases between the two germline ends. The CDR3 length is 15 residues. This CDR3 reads CASSYSLPWAGEQYV. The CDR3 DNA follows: TGTGCCAGCAGTTACTCACTACCTTGGGCGGGGGAGCAGTACGTC.